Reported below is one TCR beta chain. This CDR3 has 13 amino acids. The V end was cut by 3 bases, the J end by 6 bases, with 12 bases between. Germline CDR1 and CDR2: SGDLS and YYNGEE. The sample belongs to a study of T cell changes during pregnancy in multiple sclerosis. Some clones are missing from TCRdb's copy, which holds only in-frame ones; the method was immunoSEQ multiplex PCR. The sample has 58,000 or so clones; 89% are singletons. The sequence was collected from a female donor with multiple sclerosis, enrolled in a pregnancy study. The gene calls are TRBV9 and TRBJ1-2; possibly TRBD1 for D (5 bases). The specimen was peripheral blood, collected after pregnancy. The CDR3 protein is CASSGLIRDGYTF. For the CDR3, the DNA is TGTGCCAGCAGCGGGTTAATCAGGGATGGCTACACCTTC.